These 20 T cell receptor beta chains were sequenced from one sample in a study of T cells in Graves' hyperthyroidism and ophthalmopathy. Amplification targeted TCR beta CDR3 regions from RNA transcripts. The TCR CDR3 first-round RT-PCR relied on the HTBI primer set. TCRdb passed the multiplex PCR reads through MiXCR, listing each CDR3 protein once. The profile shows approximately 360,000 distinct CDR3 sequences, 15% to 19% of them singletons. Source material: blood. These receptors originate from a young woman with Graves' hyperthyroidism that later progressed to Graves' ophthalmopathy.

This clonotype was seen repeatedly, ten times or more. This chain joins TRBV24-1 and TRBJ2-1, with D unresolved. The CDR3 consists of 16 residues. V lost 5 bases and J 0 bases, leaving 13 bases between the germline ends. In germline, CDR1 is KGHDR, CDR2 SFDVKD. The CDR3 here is CATSVRFSSSYNEQFF. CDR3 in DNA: TGTGCCACCAGTGTTCGGTTCTCGAGCTCCTACAATGAGCAGTTCTTC.

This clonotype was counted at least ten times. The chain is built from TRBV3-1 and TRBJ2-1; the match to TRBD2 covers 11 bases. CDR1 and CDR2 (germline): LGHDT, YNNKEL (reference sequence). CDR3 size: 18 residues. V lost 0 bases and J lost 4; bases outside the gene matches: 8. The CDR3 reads CASSQDSGLAGRYNEQFF. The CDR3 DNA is TGTGCCAGCAGCCAAGATAGCGGACTAGCGGGTCGATACAATGAGCAGTTCTTC.

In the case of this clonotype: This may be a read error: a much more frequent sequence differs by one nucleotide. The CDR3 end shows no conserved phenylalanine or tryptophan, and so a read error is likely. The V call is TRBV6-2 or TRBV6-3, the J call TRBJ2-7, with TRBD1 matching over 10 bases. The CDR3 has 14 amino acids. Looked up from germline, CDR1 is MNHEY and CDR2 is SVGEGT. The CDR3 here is CASSYGTGAYAQYL. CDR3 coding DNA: TGTGCCAGCAGTTACGGGACAGGGGCGTACGCGCAGTACCTC.

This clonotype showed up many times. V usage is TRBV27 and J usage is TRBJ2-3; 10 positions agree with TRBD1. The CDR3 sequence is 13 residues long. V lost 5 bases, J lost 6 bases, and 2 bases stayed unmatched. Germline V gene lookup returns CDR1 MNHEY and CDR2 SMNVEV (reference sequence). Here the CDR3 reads CASSGTGVDTQYF. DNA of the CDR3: TGTGCCAGCAGTGGGACAGGGGTGGATACGCAGTATTTT.

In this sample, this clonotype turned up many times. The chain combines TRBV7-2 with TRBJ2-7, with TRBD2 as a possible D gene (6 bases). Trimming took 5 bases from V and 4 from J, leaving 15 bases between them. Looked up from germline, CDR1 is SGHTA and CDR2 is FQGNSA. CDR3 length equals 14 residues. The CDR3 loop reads CASSPREKRYEQYF. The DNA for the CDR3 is TGTGCCAGCAGCCCACGGGAGAAAAGATACGAGCAGTACTTC.

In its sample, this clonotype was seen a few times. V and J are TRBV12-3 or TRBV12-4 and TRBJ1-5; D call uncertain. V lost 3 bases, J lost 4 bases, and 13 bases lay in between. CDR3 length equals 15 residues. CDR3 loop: CASSFSVVANQPQHF. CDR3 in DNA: TGTGCCAGCAGTTTTAGTGTGGTGGCGAATCAGCCCCAGCATTTT.

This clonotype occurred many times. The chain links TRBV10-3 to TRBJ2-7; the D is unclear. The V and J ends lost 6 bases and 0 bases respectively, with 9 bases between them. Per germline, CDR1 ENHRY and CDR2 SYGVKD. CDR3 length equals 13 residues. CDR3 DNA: TGTGCCATCAGGTCCCGGTCCTCCTACGAGCAGTACTTC. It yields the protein CAIRSRSSYEQYF.

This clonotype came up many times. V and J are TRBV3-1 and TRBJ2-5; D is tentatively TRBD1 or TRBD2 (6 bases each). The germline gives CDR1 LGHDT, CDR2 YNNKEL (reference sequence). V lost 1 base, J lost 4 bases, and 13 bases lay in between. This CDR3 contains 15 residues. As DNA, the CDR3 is TGTGCCAGCAGCCAAGGGGGGGCTAGGGCAGAGACCCAGTACTTC. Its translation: CASSQGGARAETQYF.

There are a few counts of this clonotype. The CDR3 DNA reads TGTGCCAGCAGCAGAGGCTCTGCAGTAGATACGCAGTATTTT. It is translated as CASSRGSAVDTQYF. The chain is built from TRBV7-2 and TRBJ2-3; D is ambiguous. The CDR3 has 14 residues. Trimming took 5 bases from V and 5 from J, leaving 14 bases between them. Germline-derived CDR1 and CDR2 are SGHTA and FQGNSA.

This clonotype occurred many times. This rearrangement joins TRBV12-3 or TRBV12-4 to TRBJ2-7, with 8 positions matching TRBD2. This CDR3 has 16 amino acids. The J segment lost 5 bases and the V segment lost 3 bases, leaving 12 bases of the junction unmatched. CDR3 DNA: TGTGCCAGCAGTTTGAATCCGGGGACTAGGGTTAACGAGCAGTACTTC. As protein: CASSLNPGTRVNEQYF.

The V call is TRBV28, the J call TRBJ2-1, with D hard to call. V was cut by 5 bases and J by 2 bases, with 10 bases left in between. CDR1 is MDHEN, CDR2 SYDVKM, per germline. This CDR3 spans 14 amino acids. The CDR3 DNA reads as TGTGCCAGCAGTCCCCCCAGCGCCTACAATGAGCAGTTCTTC. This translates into CASSPPSAYNEQFF.

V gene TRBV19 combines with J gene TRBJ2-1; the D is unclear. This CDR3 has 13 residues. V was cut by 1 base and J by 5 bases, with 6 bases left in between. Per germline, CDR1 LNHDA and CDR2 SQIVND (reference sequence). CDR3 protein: CASSIGQNNEQFF. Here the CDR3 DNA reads TGTGCCAGTAGTATAGGCCAGAACAATGAGCAGTTCTTC.

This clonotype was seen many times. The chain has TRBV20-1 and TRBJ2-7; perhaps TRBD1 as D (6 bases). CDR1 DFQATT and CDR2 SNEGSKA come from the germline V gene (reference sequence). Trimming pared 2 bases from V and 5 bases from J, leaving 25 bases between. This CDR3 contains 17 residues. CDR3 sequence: CSARNPPPGRGAHEQYF. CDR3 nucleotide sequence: TGCAGTGCTAGAAATCCTCCACCCGGCAGGGGAGCCCACGAGCAGTACTTC.

CDR3 region: CASSPLSGLAGNEQFF. CDR3 nucleotide sequence: TGTGCCAGCAGCCCCCTATCGGGACTAGCGGGGAATGAGCAGTTCTTC. V is TRBV11-3 and J is TRBJ2-1; 13 bases are a match to TRBD2. The CDR3 has 16 residues. CDR1 SGHNT and CDR2 YENEEA come from the germline V gene. Trimming cost V 5 bases and J 7 bases; bases outside gene matches: 8. The full variable domain, with the rest looked up from reference TRBV11-3 and TRBJ2-1, is EAGVVQSPRYKIIEKKQPVAFWCNPISGHNTLYWYLQNLGQGPELLIRYENEEAVDDSQLPKDRFSAERLKGVDSTLKIQPAELGDSAVYLCASSPLSGLAGNEQFFGPGTRLTVL.

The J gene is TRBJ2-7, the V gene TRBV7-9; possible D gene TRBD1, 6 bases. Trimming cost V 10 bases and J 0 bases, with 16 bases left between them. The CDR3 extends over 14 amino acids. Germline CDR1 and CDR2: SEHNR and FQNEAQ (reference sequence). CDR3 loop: CATDPGHISYEQYF. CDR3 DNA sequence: TGTGCCACCGATCCGGGACACATCTCCTACGAGCAGTACTTC.

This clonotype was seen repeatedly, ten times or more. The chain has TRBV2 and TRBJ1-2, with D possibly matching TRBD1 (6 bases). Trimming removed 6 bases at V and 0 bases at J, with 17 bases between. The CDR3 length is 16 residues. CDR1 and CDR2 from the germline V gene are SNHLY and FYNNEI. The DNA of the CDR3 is TGTGCCAGCAGGCCCCTCCTGACAGGATCTAACTATGGCTACACCTTC. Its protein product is CASRPLLTGSNYGYTF.

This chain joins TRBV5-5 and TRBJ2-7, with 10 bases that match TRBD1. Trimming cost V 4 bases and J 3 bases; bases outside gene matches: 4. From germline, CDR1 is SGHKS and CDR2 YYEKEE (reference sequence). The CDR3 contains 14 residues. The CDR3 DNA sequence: TGTGCCAGCAGCCGGGACAGGGGTTACTACGAGCAGTACTTC. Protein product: CASSRDRGYYEQYF.

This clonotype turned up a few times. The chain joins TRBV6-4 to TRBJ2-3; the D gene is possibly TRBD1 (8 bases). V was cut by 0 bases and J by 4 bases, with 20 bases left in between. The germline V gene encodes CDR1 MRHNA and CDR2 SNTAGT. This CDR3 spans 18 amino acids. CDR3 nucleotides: TGTGCCAGCAGTGACTCTACCCTCGGACAGGGAGGGGCAGATACGCAGTATTTT. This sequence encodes CASSDSTLGQGGADTQYF.

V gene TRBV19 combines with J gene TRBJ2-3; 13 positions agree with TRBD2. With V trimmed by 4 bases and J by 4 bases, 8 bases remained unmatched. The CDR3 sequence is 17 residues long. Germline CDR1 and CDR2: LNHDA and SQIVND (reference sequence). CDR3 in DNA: TGTGCCAGTAGTACCTACCGACTAGCGGGAGGCCCAGATACGCAGTATTTT. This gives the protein CASSTYRLAGGPDTQYF.

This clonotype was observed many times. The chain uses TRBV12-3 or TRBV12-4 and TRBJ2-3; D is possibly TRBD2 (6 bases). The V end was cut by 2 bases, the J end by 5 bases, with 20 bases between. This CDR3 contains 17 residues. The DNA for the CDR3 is TGTGCCAGCAGTTTAAGTGGGACTCTCTCCCTCAGAGATACGCAGTATTTT. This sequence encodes CASSLSGTLSLRDTQYF.